The T cell receptor beta chain described here comes from a study of cytomegalovirus exposure and HLA in healthy donors. As to this clone: Antigen: not known.

Study observations and caveats: A later analysis showed HLA-associated TCR beta chains outstripping equally common others in clonal expansion. Three CMV-associated chains were confirmed in vitro to be specific for CMV antigens.

Both 60 Vbeta primers and 13 Jbeta primers went into the PCR. Under the authors' procedure: In a later analysis, of 80 million to 90 million unique beta chains, some 10 million appeared in at least two donors. Produced via immunoSEQ multiplex PCR; TCRdb's table is partial and in-frame only. That table is the source of V, J and clone size, and D and trimming were worked out from the DNA. The top ten clones hold roughly 2.5% of a sample with about 180,000 clones, 76% of them seen once. Trimming left V 1 base short and J 4 bases short, with 8 bases between. The CDR3 runs to 14 residues. Germline assignment: CDR1 SGHNT and CDR2 YENEEA.

The chain is built from TRBV11-3 and TRBJ2-1; D is possibly TRBD1 (5 bases). The specimen sequenced was PBMCs. The clonotype comes from a woman in her thirties in good health and CMV-seropositive. DNA for the CDR3: TGTGCCAGCAGCTTAGCCAGGGTTTACAATGAGCAGTTCTTC. Translating it yields CASSLARVYNEQFF.